This TCR beta chain was profiled in a study of blood T cell repertoires in COVID-19. Study information: The cDNA or gDNA used as material had been derived from T cells, B-cell-depleted T cells, or PBMCs.

The protocol was immunoSEQ multiplex PCR, while the TCRdb copy is restricted to in-frame clones and leaves out a portion. The sample yields some 50,000 clones, roughly four fifths seen once. The clonotype originates from a man in his forties with acute or convalescent COVID-19. The sequenced sample consisted of peripheral blood.

In nucleotides, the CDR3 is TGTGCCAGCAGTTTATCGGACAGGGGGACAACTTTCTTT. Translation: CASSLSDRGTTFF. The V and J genes are TRBV28 and TRBJ1-1; 10 nucleotides align to TRBD1. CDR3 length: 13 residues. The V segment lost 1 base and the J segment 12 bases; nucleotides outside the gene matches: 5. Per germline, CDR1 MDHEN and CDR2 SYDVKM. The full variable domain, completed using reference TRBV28 and TRBJ1-1, is DVKVTQSSRYLVKRTGEKVFLECVQDMDHENMFWYRQDPGLGLRLIYFSYDVKMKEKGDIPEGYSVSREKKERFSLILESASTNQTSMYLCASSLSDRGTTFFGQGTRLTVV.